The 9 T cell receptor beta chains below were found in one sample sequenced in a study of control samples from healthy donors and cancer patients. Sequenced by immunoSEQ multiplex PCR; TCRdb stores in-frame clones only, minus some. Of over 150,000 clones in the sample, 91% were seen once. Sample: blood. These receptor sequences come from a woman in her thirties or forties in good health.

On this clone itself: Other DNA sequences in the same sample also yield this CDR3. The chain combines TRBV3-1 (or the pseudogene TRBV3-2) with TRBJ2-7; 12 bases agree with TRBD2. The germline V gene encodes CDR1 LGHDT and CDR2 YNNKEL (reference sequence). V lost 1 base to trimming and J lost 2 bases; unmatched junction nucleotides: 0. The CDR3 has 15 amino acids. The CDR3 sequence: CASSQGTSGAYEQYF. In nucleotides, the CDR3 is TGTGCCAGCAGCCAAGGGACTAGCGGGGCCTACGAGCAGTACTTC.

The chain has TRBV3-1 (or the pseudogene TRBV3-2) and TRBJ2-3, with 8 bases matching TRBD1. From germline, CDR1 is LGHDT and CDR2 YNNKEL (reference sequence). V was clipped by 3 bases and J by 2 bases; unmatched bases: 13. CDR3 length equals 18 residues. The chain's CDR3 is CASSQSPFGTGPTDTQYF. DNA for the CDR3: TGTGCCAGCAGCCAGTCACCATTTGGGACAGGCCCCACAGATACGCAGTATTTT.

The chain is built from TRBV4-1 and TRBJ1-6; possibly TRBD1 for D (6 bases). This CDR3 contains 16 residues. The germline gives CDR1 MGHRA, CDR2 YSYEKL. The V end was cut by 1 base, the J end by 0 bases, with 7 bases between. DNA for the CDR3: TGCGCCAGCAGCCAAGTGGACAGCTCCTATAATTCACCCCTCCACTTT. Translating it yields CASSQVDSSYNSPLHF.

This chain uses TRBV14 with TRBJ1-6, with 8 bases identical to TRBD1. This CDR3 is built from 16 residues. Germline V CDR1 and CDR2: SGHDN, FVKESK. V dropped 3 bases and J dropped 7; count of bases not matched to a gene: 8. In DNA, the CDR3 is TGTGCCAGCAGCCATGTCGCAGGGGGCGGGAATTCACCCCTCCACTTT. As protein: CASSHVAGGGNSPLHF.

The CDR3 DNA reads as TGTGCCAGCAGTTTAGGACAGGGGACGAGAGGGGTTGAAGCTTTCTTT. It translates to CASSLGQGTRGVEAFF. The chain joins TRBV27 to TRBJ1-1; 9 bases fit TRBD1. J gave up 7 bases and V 2 bases, and 11 bases lay outside the gene matches. CDR3 length: 16 residues. The germline gives CDR1 MNHEY, CDR2 SMNVEV (reference sequence).

CDR3 amino acids: CSVEVLRSSGANVLTF. Here the CDR3 DNA reads TGCAGCGTTGAAGTTCTCAGAAGCTCTGGGGCCAACGTCCTGACTTTC. The J gene is TRBJ2-6, the V gene TRBV29-1; D uncertain. Germline CDR1 reads SQVTM; CDR2 reads ANQGSEA. V lost 1 base and J lost 0, with 10 bases in between. The CDR3 totals 16 residues. The entire variable domain, with the rest obtained from reference TRBV29-1 and TRBJ2-6, is as follows: SAVISQKPSRDICQRGTSLTIQCQVDSQVTMMFWYRQQPGQSLTLIATANQGSEATYESGFVIDKFPISRPNLTFSTLTVSNMSPEDSSIYLCSVEVLRSSGANVLTFGAGSRLTVL.

The rearrangement links TRBV5-4 to TRBJ1-1; D is undetermined. This CDR3 is built from 14 residues. Germline V gives CDR1 SGHNT, CDR2 YYREEE (reference sequence). Trimming stripped 0 bases from V and 1 base from J, with 7 bases between. CDR3 nucleotides: TGTGCCAGCAGCTTGGAGACGGGGAACACTGAAGCTTTCTTT. It encodes CASSLETGNTEAFF.

The rearrangement uses TRBV5-1 and TRBJ1-4; the D gene is possibly TRBD1 (6 bases). The CDR3 runs to 16 residues. V gave up 4 bases and J gave up 0 bases, with 13 bases separating them. Germline CDR1 SGHRS, CDR2 YFSETQ. DNA for the CDR3: TGCGCCAGCAGCACCGGGACACATTCAACTAATGAAAAACTGTTTTTT. It encodes CASSTGTHSTNEKLFF.

The rearrangement links TRBV6-5 to TRBJ2-1; 8 bases are a match to TRBD2. Germline V gene data show CDR1 as MNHEY and CDR2 as SVGAGI. CDR3 length: 15 residues. After removal of 2 bases from V and 4 bases from J, the junction contained 4 bases not matched to a gene. The CDR3 nucleotides read TGTGCCAGCAGTTACCGCGGGGGGAGGTACAATGAGCAGTTCTTC. Translation gives CASSYRGGRYNEQFF.